These 29 T cell receptor beta chains share one sample of origin, sequenced in a study of blood T cell repertoires in COVID-19. Measured with immunoSEQ multiplex PCR; TCRdb has only the in-frame clones, and not every one. The sample yields a few hundred thousand clones, more than 75% seen once. The sequenced sample consisted of PBMCs or T cells enriched from blood (not recorded which). The receptors were sampled from a woman between 18 and 29 years old who had recovered from COVID-19.

A note on this clone: Other DNA sequences in the sample encode the same CDR3. CDR3 DNA sequence: TGCGCCAGCAGCACTGGGACAGGGGACACTGAAGCTTTCTTT. It translates to CASSTGTGDTEAFF. The J gene is TRBJ1-1, the V gene TRBV5-1; TRBD1 matches at 10 bases. V was pared by 4 bases and J by 3 bases, with 3 bases of the junction left unmatched. The germline V gene has CDR1 SGHRS and CDR2 YFSETQ. The CDR3 length is 14 residues. The variable domain in full, with the rest retrieved from reference TRBV5-1 and TRBJ1-1, is KAGVTQTPRYLIKTRGQQVTLSCSPISGHRSVSWYQQTPGQGLQFLFEYFSETQRNKGNFPGRFSGRQFSNSRSEMNVSTLELGDSALYLCASSTGTGDTEAFFGQGTRLTVV.

The gene calls are TRBV30 and TRBJ1-1; TRBD1 might be the D (6 bases). This CDR3 has 12 amino acids. V was cut by 5 bases and J by 7 bases, with 14 bases left in between. CDR1 GTSNPN and CDR2 SVGIG come from the germline V gene (reference sequence). The CDR3 region is CAWAIGQFEAFF. The CDR3 DNA follows: TGTGCCTGGGCGATTGGACAGTTTGAAGCTTTCTTT.

This sequence joins TRBV4-2 and TRBJ2-7; possible D gene TRBD1, 6 bases. V lost 1 base to trimming and J lost 6 bases, with 16 bases between them. The CDR3 totals 15 residues. Looked up from germline, CDR1 is LGHNA and CDR2 is YNFKEQ. The CDR3 DNA is TGTGCCAGCAGCCAAGCCACAGGGCTTTCGGGCGAGCAGTACTTC. Amino acid sequence: CASSQATGLSGEQYF.

The rearrangement uses TRBV6-5 and TRBJ2-7; TRBD1 matches at 9 bases. The CDR3 loop spans 16 amino acids. Trimming took 2 bases from V and 4 from J; bases not matched to a gene: 9. The germline CDR1 and CDR2 sequences are MNHEY and SVGAGI. The CDR3 sequence is CASSYDIRTGAYEQYF. The CDR3 coding sequence is TGTGCCAGCAGTTACGACATTAGGACAGGGGCTTACGAGCAGTACTTC.

The chain joins TRBV6-2 or TRBV6-3 to TRBJ2-1; 7 bases agree with TRBD2. The CDR3 consists of 13 residues. The germline V gene encodes CDR1 MNHEY and CDR2 SVGEGT. J gave up 8 bases and V 7 bases, and 8 bases lay outside the gene matches. CDR3 amino acids: CASIPTSNDEQFF. DNA of the CDR3: TGTGCCAGCATCCCGACTAGCAACGATGAGCAGTTCTTC.

The chain carries TRBV2 and TRBJ2-5; 8 bases align to TRBD1. The CDR3 runs to 14 residues. Germline trimming cut 3 bases from V and 4 bases from J; bases unmatched to any gene: 4. Germline assignment: CDR1 SNHLY and CDR2 FYNNEI. CDR3: CASSDRGRRETQYF. In nucleotides, the CDR3 is TGTGCCAGCAGTGACAGGGGGCGGCGAGAGACCCAGTACTTC.

The chain is built from TRBV6-4 and TRBJ1-2; possibly TRBD1 for D (6 bases). Germline V gene data show CDR1 as MRHNA and CDR2 as SNTAGT. This CDR3 is 14 amino acids long. V dropped 6 bases and J dropped 6 bases, with 17 bases sitting between them. CDR3 region: CASSQAVGAHGYTF. CDR3 DNA: TGTGCCAGCAGCCAGGCGGTGGGGGCGCATGGCTACACCTTC.

Points on this clone: Other DNA sequences of this sample code for an identical CDR3. The chain couples TRBV30 to TRBJ1-1, with a possible D match to TRBD1 (6 bases). The ends were cut back, 0 bases at V and 1 base at J, with 9 bases in the middle. The CDR3 contains 14 residues. CDR1 and CDR2 from the germline V gene are GTSNPN and SVGIG (reference sequence). CDR3 coding DNA: TGTGCCTGGAGTGTACTCAGGGGGAACACTGAAGCTTTCTTT. This gives the protein CAWSVLRGNTEAFF. Full variable domain (outside the CDR3, taken from reference TRBV30 and TRBJ1-1): SQTIHQWPATLVQPVGSPLSLECTVEGTSNPNLYWYRQAAGRGLQLLFYSVGIGQISSEVPQNLSASRPQDRQFILSSKKLLLSDSGFYLCAWSVLRGNTEAFFGQGTRLTVV.

The genes are TRBV4-1 and TRBJ1-2; no definite D call. Germline CDR1 and CDR2: MGHRA and YSYEKL. The CDR3 length is 15 residues. V was trimmed by 2 bases and J by 1 base, leaving 11 bases between them. CDR3: CASSQLPGINYGYTF. The CDR3, as DNA: TGCGCCAGCAGCCAACTACCGGGGATTAACTATGGCTACACCTTC.

The V gene is TRBV5-1, the J gene TRBJ1-2; 7 positions agree with TRBD1. CDR1 is SGHRS, CDR2 YFSETQ, per germline. The CDR3 is 14 amino acids. The V segment lost 1 base and the J segment 2 bases; nucleotides outside the gene matches: 2. The CDR3, as DNA: TGCGCCAGCAGCTTGACGGGACAGAACTATGGCTACACCTTC. Protein product: CASSLTGQNYGYTF.

The chain combines TRBV6-5 with TRBJ1-3, with D unresolved. The CDR3 totals 14 residues. Germline-derived CDR1 and CDR2 are MNHEY and SVGAGI. The ends were cut back, 3 bases at V and 2 bases at J, with 8 bases in the middle. In DNA, the CDR3 is TGTGCCAGCAGTTATTCGACAACTGGAAACACCATATATTTT. This codes for CASSYSTTGNTIYF.

CDR3: CARSSGTSGGRAKNIQYF. DNA for the CDR3: TGTGCCAGAAGCTCCGGGACTAGCGGGGGGAGAGCCAAAAACATTCAGTACTTC. The chain uses TRBV5-3 and TRBJ2-4; 15 bases agree with TRBD2. TRBV5-3 is flagged as an ORF with uncertain function. The CDR3 is 18 amino acids. Losses at the gene ends were 3 bases for V and 0 bases for J; bases not matched to a gene: 4.

CDR3 DNA sequence: TGTGCCAGCAGCGGGGGTTCGTACTATGGCTACACCTTC. Protein product: CASSGGSYYGYTF. J is TRBJ1-2 and V is TRBV2, with D perhaps TRBD1 (5 bases). From germline, CDR1 is SNHLY and CDR2 FYNNEI. The V and J ends lost 6 bases and 3 bases respectively, with 11 bases between them. This CDR3 region has 13 residues.

In this sample, this clone turned up once. The chain combines TRBV5-6 with TRBJ2-1, with D possibly being TRBD1 (6 bases). V lost 4 bases to trimming and J lost 5 bases, with 13 bases between them. CDR3 length: 14 residues. Germline CDR1 is SGHDT and CDR2 is YYEEEE. The CDR3 DNA reads TGTGCCAGCAGCCCACAGGGTCCACACAATGAGCAGTTCTTC. Amino acid sequence: CASSPQGPHNEQFF.

V usage is TRBV27 and J usage is TRBJ1-5; tentatively, D is TRBD1 (5 bases). From germline, CDR1 is MNHEY and CDR2 SMNVEV (reference sequence). Trimming shortened V by 6 bases and J by 7 bases, and 19 bases separated the two germline ends. This CDR3 spans 15 amino acids. The CDR3 loop is CASSPLGQGRQPQHF. CDR3 sequence (DNA): TGTGCCAGCAGCCCCCTGGGGCAGGGCAGGCAGCCCCAGCATTTT.

This chain uses TRBV4-1 with TRBJ2-1; 7 positions agree with TRBD1. The ends lost 5 bases at V and 2 bases at J; junction bases unmatched: 9. CDR1 MGHRA and CDR2 YSYEKL come from the germline V gene. The CDR3 contains 16 residues. This chain's CDR3 is CASSYSTGYTYNEQFF. In DNA, the CDR3 is TGCGCCAGCAGCTACTCGACAGGGTATACCTACAATGAGCAGTTCTTC.

The CDR3 bases are TGTGCCAGCAGCTTAACCGGGGGGCATACCTACGAGCAGTACTTC. Amino acids: CASSLTGGHTYEQYF. The J gene is TRBJ2-7, the V gene TRBV7-2, with D maybe TRBD2 (7 bases). Looked up from germline, CDR1 is SGHTA and CDR2 is FQGNSA. This CDR3 is built from 15 residues. V lost 2 bases to trimming and J lost 2 bases, with 13 bases between them.

The V call is TRBV7-5, the J call TRBJ1-2; the D segment call TRBD1 is taken from the table without a DNA check. TRBV7-5 is described as a pseudogene. The CDR3 is 15 residues long. The CDR3, as DNA: TGTGCCAGAAGCTTAACCGCTACCAGGGACTATGGCTACACCTTC. This gives the protein CARSLTATRDYGYTF.

A single count supports this clone. The V and J genes are TRBV7-6 and TRBJ1-4, with TRBD1 matching over 7 bases. The V segment lost 5 bases and the J segment 4 bases; nucleotides outside the gene matches: 7. Germline-derived CDR1 and CDR2 are SGHVS and FNYEAQ. The CDR3 has 15 residues. In DNA, the CDR3 is TGTGCCAGCAGCAAGGGGGCCTACCTTAATGAAAAACTGTTTTTT. Its protein product is CASSKGAYLNEKLFF.

The chain links TRBV7-6 to TRBJ2-7; D unclear. The CDR3 loop spans 13 amino acids. Germline assignment: CDR1 SGHVS and CDR2 FNYEAQ. V was clipped by 4 bases and J by 5 bases, with 12 bases between them. The CDR3 sequence is CASSSLLEDEQYF. CDR3 sequence (DNA): TGTGCCAGCAGCTCCCTCCTAGAGGACGAGCAGTACTTC.

The chain is built from TRBV7-6 and TRBJ1-3, with no clear D. V was shortened by 0 bases and J by 0 bases, with 9 bases between the two germline ends. Germline loops: CDR1 SGHVS, CDR2 FNYEAQ. The CDR3 contains 16 residues. CDR3 coding DNA: TGTGCCAGCAGCTTAGCGCCGGGTACCTCTGGAAACACCATATATTTT. Its protein is CASSLAPGTSGNTIYF.

This rearrangement joins TRBV5-1 to TRBJ1-2; TRBD1 agrees at 8 bases. There are 14 residues in the CDR3. Unmatched junction bases numbered 4, after V lost 0 bases and J lost 6 bases. The germline V gene has CDR1 SGHRS and CDR2 YFSETQ. CDR3 in DNA: TGCGCCAGCAGCTTGGCCGGGACAGGTGATGGCTACACCTTC. Amino acids: CASSLAGTGDGYTF.

The chain couples TRBV7-9 to TRBJ1-4; the D is unclear. This CDR3 has 13 amino acids. Trimming stripped 3 bases from V and 7 bases from J, with 9 bases between. The germline V gene has CDR1 SEHNR and CDR2 FQNEAQ (reference sequence). The CDR3 nucleotides read TGTGCCAGCAGCTTTCTTACAAGTGAAAAACTGTTTTTT. This translates into CASSFLTSEKLFF.

The V and J genes are TRBV15 and TRBJ1-2; D ambiguous. CDR3 length equals 12 residues. Per germline, CDR1 LNHNV and CDR2 YYDKDF (reference sequence). V lost 2 bases, J lost 2 bases, and 3 bases lay in between. Written as DNA, the CDR3 is TGTGCCACCAGCAGACCGAACTATGGCTACACCTTC. Amino acids: CATSRPNYGYTF.

The chain combines TRBV6-5 with TRBJ1-2; TRBD1 is a possible D gene (6 bases). This CDR3 is built from 15 residues. V lost 4 bases and J 2 bases, leaving 14 bases between the germline ends. CDR1 and CDR2 from the germline V gene are MNHEY and SVGAGI. The CDR3 DNA follows: TGTGCCAGCAGTTCCCTCGTCGACAGGAACTATGGCTACACCTTC. This sequence encodes CASSSLVDRNYGYTF.

CDR3 residues: CASSQDWPASYNEQFF. The DNA of the CDR3 is TGCGCCAGCAGCCAAGATTGGCCCGCCTCCTACAATGAGCAGTTCTTC. The chain couples TRBV4-3 to TRBJ2-1; D not certain. The V gene lost 0 bases and the J gene lost 0 bases, with 9 bases spanning the gap. Germline loops: CDR1 LGHNA, CDR2 YSLEER. The CDR3 runs 16 residues.

V gene TRBV5-1 combines with J gene TRBJ1-2; 8 bases align to TRBD1. The CDR3 is made up of 14 amino acids. With 6 bases clipped from V and 3 bases from J, the junction kept 7 bases outside the gene matches. Germline V gives CDR1 SGHRS, CDR2 YFSETQ. CDR3 in DNA: TGCGCCAGCAACTCCGGACAGGGAGACTATGGCTACACCTTC. It codes for CASNSGQGDYGYTF.

This clone was seen many times. The chain joins TRBV19 to TRBJ1-1; 11 nucleotides agree with TRBD1. The CDR3 runs to 16 residues. V was clipped by 9 bases and J by 1 base; unmatched bases: 10. Germline V gene lookup returns CDR1 LNHDA and CDR2 SQIVND (reference sequence). The CDR3 is CASTSDRGQGNTEAFF. Here the CDR3 DNA reads TGTGCCAGCACCTCGGACAGGGGGCAGGGGAACACTGAAGCTTTCTTT.

V usage is TRBV5-1 and J usage is TRBJ2-7; 11 bases fit TRBD2. V lost 4 bases, J lost 2 bases, and 5 bases stayed unmatched. The CDR3 runs 15 residues. CDR1 is SGHRS, CDR2 YFSETQ, per germline. CDR3 sequence (DNA): TGCGCCAGCAGCCCGACTAGCGGGGACACCTACGAGCAGTACTTC. Residues: CASSPTSGDTYEQYF. The complete variable domain, with remaining parts taken from reference TRBV5-1 and TRBJ2-7, reads KAGVTQTPRYLIKTRGQQVTLSCSPISGHRSVSWYQQTPGQGLQFLFEYFSETQRNKGNFPGRFSGRQFSNSRSEMNVSTLELGDSALYLCASSPTSGDTYEQYFGPGTRLTVT.